Listed here are 29 T cell receptor beta chains from one sample, sequenced in a study of cytomegalovirus exposure and HLA in healthy donors. PCR employed 60 Vbeta and 13 Jbeta primers. Assay used: immunoSEQ multiplex PCR; TCRdb lists only in-frame clones, some missing. The sample lists more than 150,000 clones, about 81% occurring once. Material for sequencing was PBMCs. The receptor source for this set is a young woman in good health and CMV-seronegative.

This chain links TRBV18 with TRBJ1-4; 7 positions match TRBD1. J lost 8 bases, V lost 3 bases, and 15 bases had no gene match. The CDR3 runs to 17 residues. CDR1 KGHSH and CDR2 LQKENI come from the germline V gene. CDR3 loop: CASSPNHMTGTEEKLFF. The CDR3 nucleotides read TGTGCCAGCTCACCCAACCATATGACCGGGACAGAAGAAAAACTGTTTTTT. The variable domain in full, completed from reference TRBV18 and TRBJ1-4, reads NAGVMQNPRHLVRRRGQEARLRCSPMKGHSHVYWYRQLPEEGLKFMVYLQKENIIDESGMPKERFSAEFPKEGPSILRIQQVVRGDSAAYFCASSPNHMTGTEEKLFFGSGTQLSVL.

V is TRBV4-2 and J is TRBJ2-2; D unclear. This CDR3 has 11 residues. The V end lost 5 bases, the J end lost 7 bases, and 5 bases lay between the germline ends. Germline lookup yields CDR1 LGHNA and CDR2 YNFKEQ. The CDR3, as DNA: TGTGCCAGCAGCTCGGGCGGGGAGCTGTTTTTT. Its translation is CASSSGGELFF.

This sequence joins TRBV28 and TRBJ1-1; D unclear. The CDR3 loop spans 17 amino acids. The V gene's germline CDR1 is MDHEN and CDR2 SYDVKM. With 1 base removed from V and 0 bases from J, the gap between germline ends came to 15 bases. CDR3 sequence reads: CASSLFDYRLMNTEAFF. The DNA of the CDR3 is TGTGCCAGCAGTTTATTCGATTATCGGTTGATGAACACTGAAGCTTTCTTT.

The J gene is TRBJ2-2, the V gene TRBV4-1; 9 nucleotides agree with TRBD2. This CDR3 is 16 amino acids long. With 4 bases clipped from V and 5 bases from J, the junction kept 8 bases outside the gene matches. Per the germline V gene, CDR1 is MGHRA and CDR2 is YSYEKL. The CDR3 DNA is TGCGCCAGCAGCCTCGGTCTAGCGGGAACGACCGGGGAGCTGTTTTTT. This translates into CASSLGLAGTTGELFF.

This clone was seen just once. This chain joins TRBV14 and TRBJ2-2; TRBD2 might be the D (6 bases). This CDR3 has 16 residues. Trimming took 1 base from V and 5 from J, leaving 14 bases between them. The germline CDR1 and CDR2 sequences are SGHDN and FVKESK. Here the CDR3 reads CASSQAGTGRTGELFF. Written as DNA, the CDR3 is TGTGCCAGCAGCCAAGCAGGGACTGGTCGAACCGGGGAGCTGTTTTTT. The full variable domain, completed using reference TRBV14 and TRBJ2-2, is EAGVTQFPSHSVIEKGQTVTLRCDPISGHDNLYWYRRVMGKEIKFLLHFVKESKQDESGMPNNRFLAERTGGTYSTLKVQPAELEDSGVYFCASSQAGTGRTGELFFGEGSRLTVL.

The chain uses TRBV5-1 and TRBJ2-3, with 7 nucleotides matching TRBD2. The CDR3 consists of 14 residues. The junction had 3 bases not matched to a gene; V was cut back by 4 bases and J by 1 base. CDR1 SGHRS and CDR2 YFSETQ come from the germline V gene. CDR3 in DNA: TGCGCCAGCAGCCCCACTAGCGGCACAGATACGCAGTATTTT. Its translation is CASSPTSGTDTQYF.

This clone was observed a handful of times. For the CDR3, the DNA is TGCAGCGTTGGTTCTCTCTGGCGGCCTGAAGCTTTCTTT. Translation: CSVGSLWRPEAFF. This chain connects TRBV29-1 to TRBJ1-1; D remains unclear. The germline CDR1 and CDR2 sequences are SQVTM and ANQGSEA. The CDR3 is made up of 13 amino acids. Trimming removed 4 bases at V and 6 bases at J, with 15 bases between.

The V and J genes are TRBV6-1 and TRBJ2-7, with a weak D call TRBD2 (5 bases). CDR1 MNHNS and CDR2 SASEGT come from the germline V gene. CDR3 size: 15 residues. V shed 2 bases and J shed 2 bases, with 13 bases lying between them. CDR3 DNA: TGTGCCAGCAGTGAATACGGGGAGCAAGCCTACGAGCAGTACTTC. It encodes CASSEYGEQAYEQYF.

The chain carries TRBV19 and TRBJ1-5; no clear D gene. This CDR3 contains 13 residues. Germline lookup yields CDR1 LNHDA and CDR2 SQIVND (reference sequence). V lost 7 bases and J lost 5, with 12 bases in between. CDR3: CASTLRSDQPQHF. The DNA for the CDR3 is TGTGCCAGTACCCTGAGGTCCGATCAGCCCCAGCATTTT.

This chain joins TRBV6-7 and TRBJ2-7, with 7 bases fitting TRBD1. TRBV6-7 is filed as an ORF, its function uncertain. The CDR3 length is 17 residues. V dropped 2 bases and J dropped 0; count of bases not matched to a gene: 10. The CDR3 spells CASSYQSEGGPSYEQYF. The CDR3 bases are TGTGCCAGCAGTTACCAAAGCGAAGGGGGCCCCTCCTACGAGCAGTACTTC.

The chain joins TRBV4-1 to TRBJ1-3; D not resolved. V was trimmed by 0 bases and J by 4 bases, leaving 13 bases between them. This CDR3 has 16 amino acids. Per germline, CDR1 MGHRA and CDR2 YSYEKL. The CDR3 nucleotides are TGCGCCAGCAGCCAAGAATCCCGAGGGAAGGGAAACACCATATATTTT. Its protein product is CASSQESRGKGNTIYF.

This sequence joins TRBV14 and TRBJ2-5; TRBD2 matches at 11 bases. Trimming took 1 base from V and 5 from J; bases not matched to a gene: 9. The CDR3 consists of 17 residues. Germline assignment: CDR1 SGHDN and CDR2 FVKESK. The CDR3 sequence: CASSQGVLAGGLETQYF. CDR3 in DNA: TGTGCCAGCAGCCAAGGGGTGCTAGCGGGGGGCCTCGAGACCCAGTACTTC.

The chain carries TRBV5-1 and TRBJ1-1, with D possibly matching TRBD1 (5 bases). Deletions cut 4 bases from V and 1 base from J, with 14 bases between. The V gene's germline CDR1 is SGHRS and CDR2 YFSETQ. This CDR3 contains 15 residues. The CDR3 region has the DNA TGCGCCAGCAGCCTACCGGCAGGGTCGAACACTGAAGCTTTCTTT. Encoded protein: CASSLPAGSNTEAFF.

Only a few counts were recorded for this clone. The chain recombines TRBV2 with TRBJ2-5, with 11 bases matching TRBD2. Germline trimming cut 2 bases from V and 9 bases from J; bases unmatched to any gene: 14. Germline V gene lookup returns CDR1 SNHLY and CDR2 FYNNEI. The CDR3 consists of 17 residues. The CDR3 region is CASSENLGLAAYGAQYF. In nucleotides, the CDR3 is TGTGCCAGCAGTGAAAATTTGGGACTAGCGGCCTACGGGGCCCAGTACTTC.

V usage is TRBV9 and J usage is TRBJ2-7, with TRBD1 matching over 7 bases. CDR3 size: 13 residues. The V gene end was trimmed by 3 bases and the J gene end by 2 bases; junction bases not matched to a gene: 2. The germline CDR1 and CDR2 sequences are SGDLS and YYNGEE. CDR3 sequence (DNA): TGTGCCAGCAGCGGGGGACAGACCTACGAGCAGTACTTC. Protein: CASSGGQTYEQYF.

This clone was seen a few times. The V and J genes are TRBV13 and TRBJ2-2; tentative D call: TRBD1 (6 bases). Trimming removed 5 bases from V and 6 bases from J, with 16 bases in between. Germline lookup yields CDR1 PRHDT and CDR2 FYEKMQ (reference sequence). The CDR3 runs to 15 residues. The CDR3 sequence is CASSLRKTGPGELFF. Here the CDR3 DNA reads TGTGCCAGCAGCCTACGAAAGACAGGCCCCGGGGAGCTGTTTTTT.

The J gene is TRBJ1-3, the V gene TRBV30; TRBD1 is a possible D gene (6 bases). This CDR3 has 15 residues. V lost 4 bases and J 2 bases, leaving 15 bases between the germline ends. The germline CDR1 and CDR2 sequences are GTSNPN and SVGIG (reference sequence). CDR3 loop: CAWTRGGGTGNTIYF. The CDR3 bases are TGTGCCTGGACTCGGGGAGGGGGAACTGGAAACACCATATATTTT. Full variable domain (missing parts from reference TRBV30 and TRBJ1-3): SQTIHQWPATLVQPVGSPLSLECTVEGTSNPNLYWYRQAAGRGLQLLFYSVGIGQISSEVPQNLSASRPQDRQFILSSKKLLLSDSGFYLCAWTRGGGTGNTIYFGEGSWLTVV.

This chain connects TRBV28 to TRBJ2-1; 8 bases line up with TRBD2. Germline V gene sequence: CDR1 MDHEN, CDR2 SYDVKM. Unmatched junction bases numbered 9, after V lost 5 bases and J lost 9 bases. This CDR3 is 14 amino acids long. The CDR3: CASSPALAGREQFF. The DNA of the CDR3 is TGTGCCAGCAGTCCGGCCCTAGCGGGTCGTGAGCAGTTCTTC.

This rearrangement joins TRBV7-3 to TRBJ2-7; D might be TRBD2 (6 bases). Looked up from germline, CDR1 is SGHTA and CDR2 is FQGTGA. The CDR3 length is 15 residues. Trimming cost V 1 base and J 3 bases, with 13 bases left between them. The CDR3 reads CASSLIGGAHYEQYF. In DNA, the CDR3 is TGTGCCAGCAGCTTAATTGGCGGGGCCCACTACGAGCAGTACTTC.

The chain carries TRBV2 and TRBJ1-6; 7 bases agree with TRBD1. V shed 3 bases and J 7 bases; nucleotides not matched to a gene: 9. This CDR3 contains 16 residues. Per germline, CDR1 SNHLY and CDR2 FYNNEI. The CDR3: CASSDEPGQPNSPLHF. The CDR3 DNA follows: TGTGCCAGCAGTGATGAACCGGGACAGCCAAATTCACCCCTCCACTTT. Full variable domain (remainder filled in from reference TRBV2 and TRBJ1-6): EPEVTQTPSHQVTQMGQEVILRCVPISNHLYFYWYRQILGQKVEFLVSFYNNEISEKSEIFDDQFSVERPDGSNFTLKIRSTKLEDSAMYFCASSDEPGQPNSPLHFGNGTRLTVT.

This clone was counted a few times. This sequence joins TRBV6-6 and TRBJ1-1; D remains unclear. Germline assignment: CDR1 MNHNY and CDR2 SVGAGI (reference sequence). V was clipped by 2 bases and J by 11 bases, with 12 bases between them. The CDR3 has 12 amino acids. DNA of the CDR3: TGTGCCAGCAGTTACAACGAGGGTCGGGCTTTCTTT. Its protein product is CASSYNEGRAFF.

The genes are TRBV5-6 and TRBJ2-3; TRBD1 matches 9 bases. This CDR3 comprises 17 residues. Germline V gives CDR1 SGHDT, CDR2 YYEEEE. V lost 2 bases and J lost 1; bases outside the gene matches: 8. CDR3 coding DNA: TGTGCCAGCAGCTTTCCCACAGGGGGCTGGGGCACAGATACGCAGTATTTT. The encoded protein is CASSFPTGGWGTDTQYF.

This chain connects TRBV10-1 to TRBJ1-2; 7 bases line up with TRBD1. V was clipped by 4 bases and J by 8 bases; unmatched bases: 7. Looked up from germline, CDR1 is WNHNN and CDR2 is SYGVQD (reference sequence). CDR3 length equals 13 residues. DNA for the CDR3: TGCGCCAGCAGTGTGGACAGGCAGACAGGCTACACCTTC. As protein: CASSVDRQTGYTF.

The rearrangement uses TRBV7-2 and TRBJ2-1; 10 nucleotides line up with TRBD2. The germline gives CDR1 SGHTA, CDR2 FQGNSA. Trimming took 6 bases from V and 10 from J; bases not matched to a gene: 9. This CDR3 is 14 amino acids long. The CDR3, as DNA: TGTGCCAGCAGGAGGACTAGCGGACTACGGGAGCAGTTCTTC. It encodes CASRRTSGLREQFF.

The rearrangement uses TRBV2 and TRBJ1-2; D is perhaps TRBD1 (5 bases). Deletions cut 1 base from V and 3 bases from J, with 6 bases between. CDR3 length equals 13 residues. Germline V CDR1 and CDR2: SNHLY, FYNNEI. CDR3 coding DNA: TGTGCCAGCAGTGAAGGGGGGGACTATGGCTACACCTTC. It encodes CASSEGGDYGYTF.

The V and J genes are TRBV9 and TRBJ2-7; D remains ambiguous. Germline lookup yields CDR1 SGDLS and CDR2 YYNGEE. The CDR3 runs to 16 residues. V dropped 2 bases and J dropped 2 bases, with 17 bases sitting between them. The CDR3 sequence is CASSVAGTVVPYEQYF. The CDR3 DNA follows: TGTGCCAGCAGCGTCGCAGGAACGGTTGTGCCCTACGAGCAGTACTTC.

The chain links TRBV7-9 to TRBJ2-1, with 7 bases lining up with TRBD2. The CDR3 runs 11 residues. The germline V gene encodes CDR1 SEHNR and CDR2 FQNEAQ (reference sequence). Trimming at V came to 7 bases and at J to 6 bases, leaving 0 bases not matched to a gene. The CDR3 DNA follows: TGTGCCAGCACTAGCGGCAATGAGCAGTTCTTC. It specifies CASTSGNEQFF.

The rearrangement joins TRBV6-6 to TRBJ2-3; 12 bases are shared with TRBD2. V dropped 2 bases and J dropped 4; count of bases not matched to a gene: 4. CDR1 is MNHNY and CDR2 is SVGAGI in the germline V gene (reference sequence). CDR3 length: 16 residues. CDR3 protein: CASSYATSGGADTQYF. CDR3 nucleotide sequence: TGTGCCAGCAGTTACGCGACTAGCGGGGGTGCAGATACGCAGTATTTT.

The chain uses TRBV7-9 and TRBJ1-2; unclear D gene. CDR3 length: 15 amino acids. Trimming left V 5 bases short and J 0 bases short, with 13 bases between. Germline V CDR1 and CDR2: SEHNR, FQNEAQ (reference sequence). The CDR3 region is CASSPPRVANYGYTF. The CDR3 DNA reads TGTGCCAGCAGCCCCCCCCGGGTAGCTAACTATGGCTACACCTTC.